Shown below are 12 T cell receptor beta chains from a single sample sequenced in a study of blood T cell repertoires in COVID-19. Clones were read by immunoSEQ multiplex PCR, and TCRdb kept only the in-frame ones, dropping some. The sample lists about 82,000 clones, around 67% occurring once. The sample taken for sequencing was peripheral blood. Every receptor here comes from a human donor with acute or convalescent COVID-19. The donor label of this sample is uncertain.

The rearrangement links TRBV3-1 (or the pseudogene TRBV3-2) to TRBJ2-7; TRBD2 matches 8 bases. The CDR3 covers 16 residues. V was clipped by 1 base and J by 2 bases; unmatched bases: 7. CDR1 is LGHDT and CDR2 is YNNKEL in the germline V gene (reference sequence). CDR3 bases: TGTGCCAGCAGCCAAGTGGGCGGGAGGAATCCCTACGAGCAGTACTTC. Residues: CASSQVGGRNPYEQYF.

V gene TRBV7-9 combines with J gene TRBJ2-7; possibly TRBD2 for D (6 bases). From germline, CDR1 is SEHNR and CDR2 FQNEAQ (reference sequence). Deletions cut 8 bases from V and 2 bases from J, with 13 bases between. The CDR3 contains 13 residues. The CDR3 loop reads CASVGRRPYEQYF. The DNA of the CDR3 is TGTGCCAGCGTCGGGAGACGTCCCTACGAGCAGTACTTC. Full variable domain (outside the CDR3, taken from reference TRBV7-9 and TRBJ2-7): DTGVSQNPRHKITKRGQNVTFRCDPISEHNRLYWYRQTLGQGPEFLTYFQNEAQLEKSRLLSDRFSAERPKGSFSTLEIQRTEQGDSAMYLCASVGRRPYEQYFGPGTRLTVT.

This clone occurred a few times. The chain carries TRBV4-2 and TRBJ2-7, with D possibly being TRBD2 (6 bases). This CDR3 has 13 residues. The V end was cut by 5 bases, the J end by 4 bases, with 12 bases between. Per germline, CDR1 LGHNA and CDR2 YNFKEQ. The CDR3 nucleotides read TGTGCCAGCAGCTCGCGACTAGTGTACGAGCAGTACTTC. Its protein is CASSSRLVYEQYF.

The chain couples TRBV18 to TRBJ2-3; 10 bases match TRBD2. The V gene's germline CDR1 is KGHSH and CDR2 LQKENI. V lost 2 bases, J lost 3 bases, and 11 bases stayed unmatched. The CDR3 extends over 18 amino acids. Written as DNA, the CDR3 is TGTGCCAGCTCACCAGAACTGGCCCTAGCGGGGGCTACAGATACGCAGTATTTT. Encoded protein: CASSPELALAGATDTQYF. Full variable domain (missing parts from reference TRBV18 and TRBJ2-3): NAGVMQNPRHLVRRRGQEARLRCSPMKGHSHVYWYRQLPEEGLKFMVYLQKENIIDESGMPKERFSAEFPKEGPSILRIQQVVRGDSAAYFCASSPELALAGATDTQYFGPGTRLTVL.

The rearrangement joins TRBV7-9 to TRBJ1-1, with TRBD1 identical over 7 bases. The CDR3 loop spans 16 amino acids. Germline trimming cut 5 bases from V and 1 base from J; bases unmatched to any gene: 10. The germline V gene encodes CDR1 SEHNR and CDR2 FQNEAQ (reference sequence). The CDR3 nucleotides read TGTGCCAGCAGCCCAAAGACAGGGTGGAGGAACACTGAAGCTTTCTTT. This codes for CASSPKTGWRNTEAFF.

The CDR3, as DNA: TGTGCCAGCAGTTCCCTCACTGAAGCTTTCTTT. This codes for CASSSLTEAFF. V is TRBV28 and J is TRBJ1-1; D uncertain. The V gene lost 4 bases and the J gene lost 4 bases, with 4 bases spanning the gap. The germline gives CDR1 MDHEN, CDR2 SYDVKM. CDR3 size: 11 residues.

CDR3 in DNA: TGCGCCAGCAGCTTGGTGGCGGACAATGAGCAGTTCTTC. Protein product: CASSLVADNEQFF. This chain connects TRBV5-1 to TRBJ2-1, with unresolved D. The CDR3 runs to 13 residues. Deletions cut 0 bases from V and 5 bases from J, with 6 bases between. Germline V gives CDR1 SGHRS, CDR2 YFSETQ.

The chain is built from TRBV2 and TRBJ2-3; D unclear. Germline assignment: CDR1 SNHLY and CDR2 FYNNEI. CDR3 length equals 14 residues. V gave up 2 bases and J gave up 2 bases, with 8 bases separating them. The CDR3 nucleotides read TGTGCCAGCAGTGAACGGGTCCACACAGATACGCAGTATTTT. Its protein is CASSERVHTDTQYF.

The genes are TRBV24-1 and TRBJ2-3, with D uncertain. Per the germline V gene, CDR1 is KGHDR and CDR2 is SFDVKD. The CDR3 has 15 amino acids. V gave up 3 bases and J gave up 1 base, with 10 bases separating them. CDR3 sequence reads: CATSDVGVGTDTQYF. The CDR3 coding sequence is TGTGCCACCAGTGATGTGGGCGTTGGCACAGATACGCAGTATTTT.

The chain employs TRBV6-1 and TRBJ1-1, with D possibly being TRBD1 (5 bases). The CDR3 has 15 residues. CDR1 and CDR2 (germline): MNHNS, SASEGT. Trimming took 3 bases from V and 1 from J, leaving 12 bases between them. CDR3 sequence: CASSEDGHPNTEAFF. Written as DNA, the CDR3 is TGTGCCAGCAGTGAGGACGGACACCCGAACACTGAAGCTTTCTTT.

The chain couples TRBV9 to TRBJ1-1, with a tentative D call TRBD1 (6 bases). The germline CDR1 and CDR2 sequences are SGDLS and YYNGEE. V lost 6 bases and J 7 bases, leaving 22 bases between the germline ends. The CDR3 is made up of 15 amino acids. This chain's CDR3 is CASTPGQQLENEAFF. CDR3 DNA sequence: TGTGCCAGCACCCCTGGACAGCAGTTAGAAAATGAAGCTTTCTTT.

The gene calls are TRBV7-7 and TRBJ2-7; tentative D call: TRBD1 (5 bases). The germline gives CDR1 SSHAT, CDR2 FNYEAQ (reference sequence). CDR3 length: 10 residues. The CDR3 DNA reads as TGTGCTAGCAGCCCCCAGGGGCAGTACGTC. The encoded protein is CASSPQGQYV.